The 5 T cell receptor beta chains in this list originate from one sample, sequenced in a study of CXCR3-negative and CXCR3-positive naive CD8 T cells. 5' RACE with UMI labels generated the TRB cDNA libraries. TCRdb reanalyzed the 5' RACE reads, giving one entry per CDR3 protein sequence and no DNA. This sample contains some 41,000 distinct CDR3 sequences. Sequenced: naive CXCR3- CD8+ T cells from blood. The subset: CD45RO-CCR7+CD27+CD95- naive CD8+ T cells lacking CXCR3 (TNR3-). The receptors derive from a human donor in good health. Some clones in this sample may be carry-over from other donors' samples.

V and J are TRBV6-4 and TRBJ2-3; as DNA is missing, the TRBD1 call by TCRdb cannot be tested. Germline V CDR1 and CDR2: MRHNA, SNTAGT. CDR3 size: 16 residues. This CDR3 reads CASSEAGTGGADTQYF.

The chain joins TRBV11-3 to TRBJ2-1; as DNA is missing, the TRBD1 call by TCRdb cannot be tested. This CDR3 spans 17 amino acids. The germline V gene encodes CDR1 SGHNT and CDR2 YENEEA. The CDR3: CASSLETQGTLGSEQFF.

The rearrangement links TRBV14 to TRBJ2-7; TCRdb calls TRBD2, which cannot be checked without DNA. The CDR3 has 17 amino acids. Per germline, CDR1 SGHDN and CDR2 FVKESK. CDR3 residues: CASSQGGTSGPRREQYF.

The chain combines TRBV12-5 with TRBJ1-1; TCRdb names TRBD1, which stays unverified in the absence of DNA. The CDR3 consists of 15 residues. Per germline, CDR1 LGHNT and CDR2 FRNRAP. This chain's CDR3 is CASGSSGTGHTEAFF.

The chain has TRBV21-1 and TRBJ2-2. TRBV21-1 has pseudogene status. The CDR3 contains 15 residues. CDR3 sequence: CAILLKQQRAGELFF.